This T cell receptor (beta chain) was captured in a study of shared T cell receptors in the human thymus. Some clones are missing from TCRdb's copy, which holds only in-frame ones; the method was immunoSEQ multiplex PCR. In the table there are fewer than 700,000 clones, over 75% of which are singletons. The J segment lost 3 bases and the V segment lost 3 bases, leaving 7 bases of the junction unmatched. This CDR3 contains 17 residues. From germline, CDR1 is MNHEY and CDR2 SMNVEV (reference sequence). These data are also associated with another study on human thymus T cells. From that study: Having surgery to correct congenital heart defects, healthy Finnish infants acted as the donors. Thymus was obtained from resections taken during corrective heart surgery. Thymic and blood repertoires appeared to carry a bias in their V and J gene usage.

The source material was thymocytes. The chain carries TRBV27 and TRBJ2-1, with TRBD2 matching 11 bases. The origin of this receptor is a boy in the first two years of life with a congenital heart defect. CDR3 nucleotides: TGTGCCAGCAGTTTTTACAGGGGACTAGCGGACTACAATGAGCAGTTCTTC. It codes for CASSFYRGLADYNEQFF.